One and the same sample provided the 7 T cell receptor beta chains below, sequenced in a study of regulatory T cells in long-lasting Graves disease. Stated time point: newly diagnosed GD, antithyroid drugs for less than 3 months. Making the TCR library involved RNA that had been extracted from PBMCs. For TCR beta, libraries came from iRepertoire HTBI primers and Arm-PCR of CDR3 regions. From the multiplex PCR reads, TCRdb called clonotypes with MiXCR, one entry per CDR3 protein. Among hundreds of thousands of distinct CDR3 sequences listed, 15% to 20% were seen once. The same sample was also used in a study of T cells in Graves' hyperthyroidism and ophthalmopathy.

This sample comprised peripheral blood mononuclear cells (PBMCs), obtained at new diagnosis, from a patient treated with antithyroid drugs. These receptors originate from a man aged 18 to 35 with Graves disease.

This chain links TRBV14 with TRBJ2-7; TRBD2 agrees at 9 bases. V shed 0 bases, J shed 3 bases, and the junction held 6 bases outside the gene matches. The length of the CDR3 is 16 residues. Germline values: CDR1 SGHDN, CDR2 FVKESK. DNA of the CDR3: TGTGCCAGCAGCCAAGATGGGGTAGCGGGAGTCTACGAGCAGTACTTC. It codes for CASSQDGVAGVYEQYF.

This clonotype was observed a handful of times. This chain uses TRBV6-9 with TRBJ2-7, with D unresolved. The germline V gene has CDR1 MNHGY and CDR2 SVAAGI. The ends were cut back, 3 bases at V and 7 bases at J, with 19 bases in the middle. This CDR3 spans 15 amino acids. The CDR3 nucleotides are TGTGCCAGCAGTTACTCCATGGCAGACCCCCGGGAGCAGTACTTC. This encodes CASSYSMADPREQYF.

DNA for the CDR3: TGCGCCAGCAGCCAGACGGGAGGAGGGTCCTACGAGCAGTACTTC. Residues: CASSQTGGGSYEQYF. The chain recombines TRBV4-1 with TRBJ2-7; the match to TRBD2 covers 7 bases. V shed 3 bases and J 1 base; nucleotides not matched to a gene: 6. This CDR3 contains 15 residues. CDR1 is MGHRA and CDR2 is YSYEKL in the germline V gene.

This clonotype was found many times. The J gene is TRBJ1-6, the V gene TRBV27; D remains ambiguous. V lost 5 bases and J 10 bases, leaving 18 bases between the germline ends. The CDR3 consists of 15 residues. Per germline, CDR1 MNHEY and CDR2 SMNVEV (reference sequence). This chain's CDR3 is CASSEAGFLISPLHF. In DNA, the CDR3 is TGTGCCAGCAGTGAAGCAGGTTTTCTCATCTCACCCCTCCACTTT.

This clonotype was detected many times. The chain has TRBV5-1 and TRBJ2-3; D possibly uses TRBD1 or TRBD2 (5 bases each). This CDR3 is built from 14 residues. The germline V gene encodes CDR1 SGHRS and CDR2 YFSETQ. Trimming took 4 bases from V and 5 from J, leaving 14 bases between them. The CDR3 protein is CASSTGTPGDTQYF. CDR3 coding DNA: TGCGCCAGCAGCACCGGGACCCCCGGAGATACGCAGTATTTT.

This clonotype was counted ten times or more. The chain joins TRBV28 to TRBJ2-5, with 8 bases that match TRBD2. V gave up 7 bases and J gave up 2 bases; unmatched junction bases: 6. This CDR3 has 14 amino acids. Germline CDR1 and CDR2: MDHEN and SYDVKM. The CDR3 DNA follows: TGTGCCAGCACGGGGGGGTACCTACAAGAGACCCAGTACTTC. Protein: CASTGGYLQETQYF.

V usage is TRBV30 and J usage is TRBJ1-5; D is perhaps TRBD1 (5 bases). CDR1 and CDR2 (germline): GTSNPN, SVGIG (reference sequence). The V end was cut by 0 bases, the J end by 6 bases, with 12 bases between. This CDR3 has 14 amino acids. In DNA, the CDR3 is TGTGCCTGGAGTGTAGGGGACGCCGGTCAGCCCCAGCATTTT. Translated: CAWSVGDAGQPQHF.